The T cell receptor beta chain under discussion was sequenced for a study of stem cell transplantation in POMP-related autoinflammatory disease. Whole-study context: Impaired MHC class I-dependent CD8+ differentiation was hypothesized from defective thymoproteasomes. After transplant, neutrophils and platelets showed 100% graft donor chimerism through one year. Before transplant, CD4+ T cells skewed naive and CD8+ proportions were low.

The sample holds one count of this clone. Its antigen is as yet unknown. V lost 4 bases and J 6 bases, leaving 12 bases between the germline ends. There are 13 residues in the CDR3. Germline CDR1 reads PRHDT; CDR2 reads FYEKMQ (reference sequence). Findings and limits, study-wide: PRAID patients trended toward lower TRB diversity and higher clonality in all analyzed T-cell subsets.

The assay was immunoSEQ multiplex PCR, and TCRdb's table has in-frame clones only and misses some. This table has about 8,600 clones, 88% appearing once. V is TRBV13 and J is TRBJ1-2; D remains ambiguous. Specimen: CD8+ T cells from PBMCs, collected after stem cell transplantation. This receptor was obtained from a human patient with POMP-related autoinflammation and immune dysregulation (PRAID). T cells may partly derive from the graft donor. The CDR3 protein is CASSWAGPNGYTF. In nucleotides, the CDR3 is TGTGCCAGCAGCTGGGCCGGGCCGAATGGCTACACCTTC.